This TCR beta chain was identified in a study of blood T cell repertoires in COVID-19. From germline, CDR1 is MRHNA and CDR2 SNTAGT. J was trimmed by 5 bases and V by 6 bases; bases with no gene match: 8. This CDR3 is built from 15 residues. Here immunoSEQ multiplex PCR was the method, and the copy in TCRdb shows in-frame clones only, minus some. The profile covers around 64,000 clones, with around 88% appearing a single time and more than 15% taken by the ten largest. This TCR derives from a woman older than 75 with acute or convalescent COVID-19. Specimen: peripheral blood. The chain recombines TRBV6-4 with TRBJ1-4, with TRBD1 matching over 8 bases. The CDR3 bases are TGTGCCAGCAGCAAAACAGGGGGGAGGAATGAAAAACTGTTTTTT. Translation: CASSKTGGRNEKLFF.